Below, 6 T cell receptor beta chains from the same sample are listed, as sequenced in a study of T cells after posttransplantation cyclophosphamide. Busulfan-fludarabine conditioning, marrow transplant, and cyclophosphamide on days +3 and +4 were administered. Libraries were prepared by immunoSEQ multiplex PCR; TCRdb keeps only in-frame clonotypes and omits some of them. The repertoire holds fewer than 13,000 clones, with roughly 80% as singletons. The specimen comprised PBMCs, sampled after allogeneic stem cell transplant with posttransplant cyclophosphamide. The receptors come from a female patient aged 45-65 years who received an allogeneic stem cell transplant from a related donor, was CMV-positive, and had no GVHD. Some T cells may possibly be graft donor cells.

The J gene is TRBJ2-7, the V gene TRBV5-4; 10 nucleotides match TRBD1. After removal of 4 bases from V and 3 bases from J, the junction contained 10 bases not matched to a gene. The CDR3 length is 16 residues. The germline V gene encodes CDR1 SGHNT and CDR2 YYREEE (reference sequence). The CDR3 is CASSAEGQGINYEQYF. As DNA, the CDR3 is TGTGCCAGCAGCGCGGAGGGACAGGGGATTAACTACGAGCAGTACTTC.

Here the CDR3 DNA reads TGTGCCACCAGCAGAGAGTGGGGGGGCCTCCAAGAGACCCAGTACTTC. Its translation is CATSREWGGLQETQYF. The rearrangement links TRBV15 to TRBJ2-5; a weak D match, TRBD2 (7 bases). Germline lookup yields CDR1 LNHNV and CDR2 YYDKDF (reference sequence). Trimming pared 0 bases from V and 1 base from J, leaving 12 bases between. This CDR3 is 16 amino acids long.

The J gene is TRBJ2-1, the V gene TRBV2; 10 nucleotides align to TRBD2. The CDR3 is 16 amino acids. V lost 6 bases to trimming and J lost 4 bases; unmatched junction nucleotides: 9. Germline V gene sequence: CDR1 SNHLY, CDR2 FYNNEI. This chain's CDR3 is CASRLAGTTLYNEQFF. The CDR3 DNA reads TGTGCCAGCAGACTAGCGGGGACCACTTTGTACAATGAGCAGTTCTTC.

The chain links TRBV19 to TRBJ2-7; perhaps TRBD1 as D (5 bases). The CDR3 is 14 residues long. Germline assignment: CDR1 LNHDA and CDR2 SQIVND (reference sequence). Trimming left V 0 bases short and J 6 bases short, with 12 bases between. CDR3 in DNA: TGTGCCAGTAGTATAGATCTAGGCAGGGTCGAGCAGTACTTC. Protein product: CASSIDLGRVEQYF. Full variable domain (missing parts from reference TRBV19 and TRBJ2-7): DGGITQSPKYLFRKEGQNVTLSCEQNLNHDAMYWYRQDPGQGLRLIYYSQIVNDFQKGDIAEGYSVSREKKESFPLTVTSAQKNPTAFYLCASSIDLGRVEQYFGPGTRLTVT.

The chain's CDR3 is CAWSAGGPHYF. The CDR3 bases are TGTGCCTGGAGTGCTGGAGGGCCCCACTACTTC. V is TRBV30 and J is TRBJ2-7; TRBD2 might be the D (6 bases). The CDR3 spans 11 residues. The germline V gene has CDR1 GTSNPN and CDR2 SVGIG (reference sequence). Trimming shortened V by 1 base and J by 13 bases, and 14 bases separated the two germline ends.

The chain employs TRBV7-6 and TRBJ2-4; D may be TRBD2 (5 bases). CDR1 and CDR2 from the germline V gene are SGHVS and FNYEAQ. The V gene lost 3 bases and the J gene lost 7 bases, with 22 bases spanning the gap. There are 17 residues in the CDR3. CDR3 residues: CASSFGVGRSPRNIQYF. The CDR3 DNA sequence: TGTGCCAGCAGCTTCGGGGTGGGCAGATCACCCAGGAACATTCAGTACTTC.